A single sample gave rise to the 2 T cell receptor beta chains below, sequenced in a study of control samples from healthy donors and cancer patients. Data came from immunoSEQ multiplex PCR; TCRdb stores just in-frame clones and leaves some out. The sample has some 120,000 clones; about 90% are singletons. The source material was blood. Every receptor here comes from a young man in good health.

V and J are TRBV10-1 and TRBJ2-7, with D uncertain. Germline CDR1 reads WNHNN; CDR2 reads SYGVQD (reference sequence). V gave up 4 bases and J gave up 7 bases, with 14 bases separating them. This CDR3 region has 13 residues. The CDR3 DNA reads TGCGCCAGCAGTGTCACAGAAATGGGGGAGCAGTACTTC. This sequence encodes CASSVTEMGEQYF.

The chain combines TRBV6-2 or TRBV6-3 with TRBJ1-6; 8 positions match TRBD1. The CDR3 is 20 amino acids. Germline V lookup: CDR1 MNHEY, CDR2 SVGEGT. Trimming took 2 bases from V and 7 from J; bases not matched to a gene: 19. CDR3 residues: CASSYLEDRESDARNSPLHF. CDR3 sequence (DNA): TGTGCCAGCAGTTACCTCGAGGACAGGGAAAGTGATGCTAGGAATTCACCCCTCCACTTT.